This T cell receptor beta chain was found in a study of T-cell reconstitution after alpha-beta-depleted transplantation in children. Researchers prepared the TCRbeta library using unique molecular identifiers, the study reports. TCRdb re-analysed the PCR reads in MiXCR, keeping a single row per CDR3 protein. Of approximately 50,000 distinct CDR3 sequences in the sample, 52% were seen once. This clonotype showed up just a few times. As yet, its antigen is unknown. The length of the CDR3 is 15 residues. Looked up from germline, CDR1 is LGHNA and CDR2 is YSLEER. V trimming: 0 bases; J trimming: 6 bases; junction bases outside the gene matches: 5. Findings of the study overall: One year post-transplant, T-cell counts and diversity were largely derived from T cells produced anew. As was reported, about two months after transplant, alpha-beta T cells came from several hundred expanded graft clones. The study traced high day-60 TCRbeta diversity in some patients to surviving recipient T cells and thymic progenitors.

This clonotype originated in a boy under three years old with SCID, due to receive a stem cell transplant. The sample in question was peripheral blood, obtained before TCRalphabeta/CD19-depleted stem cell transplant. V is TRBV4-3 and J is TRBJ2-3, with 8 bases aligning to TRBD2. The CDR3 sequence is CASSQDPAGADTQYF. The CDR3, as DNA: TGCGCCAGCAGCCAAGATCCAGCGGGGGCGGATACGCAGTATTTT.